This T cell receptor beta chain was profiled in a study of beta chain features in type 1 diabetes. Study-level findings and limits: Across all four CD4+ subsets, people with type 1 diabetes showed modestly shorter TCRB CDR3s. Patients' naive, central memory and Treg TCRB repertoires seemed closer to one another than those of healthy donors.

The V and J ends lost 4 bases and 0 bases respectively, with 16 bases between them. The V gene's germline CDR1 is LGHNA and CDR2 YNFKEQ. CDR3 length: 16 amino acids. A heparinised blood draw that averaged roughly 120 mL was obtained once from each donor. cDNA synthesis used the whole RNA isolate, giving expressed TCRB sequences. Profiling relied on immunoSEQ multiplex PCR, and the TCRdb table lists in-frame clones only, not all of them. The sample yields about 260,000 clones, over 20% seen once. This clone showed up just a few times. Its matching antigen is unknown. The TCR comes from a woman aged 40 to 50 with type 1 diabetes. This sequence joins TRBV4-2 and TRBJ2-7; D is possibly TRBD2 (6 bases). The sample comprised naive CD4+ T cells from blood. The CDR3 nucleotides read TGTGCCAGCAGCCCCCCAAGCGGGTCAAGCTCCTACGAGCAGTACTTC. Its translation: CASSPPSGSSSYEQYF.